Below, 10 T cell receptor beta chains from the same sample are listed, as sequenced in a study of vaccination effects on CD4 cells after COVID-19. TCRdb's table, derived via immunoSEQ multiplex PCR, lists solely in-frame clones and lacks some. The data show nearly 45,000 clones, roughly four fifths seen once. These receptors' antigens are unknown. Antigen-specific CD4+ T cells were expanded with viral peptide pools in the ViraFEST assay before sequencing. Subsequent to a culture period of about ten days, CD4+ T cells were isolated. PCR-confirmed SARS-CoV-2 infection occurred in the person between March and December 2020. The specimen comprised CD4+ T cells from PBMCs cultured with a peptide pool, sampled before COVID-19 vaccination. These receptors all stem from a human donor who had a prior SARS-CoV-2 infection.

The genes are TRBV4-2 and TRBJ2-7; D is possibly TRBD2 (6 bases). Germline lookup yields CDR1 LGHNA and CDR2 YNFKEQ. V gave up 0 bases and J gave up 2 bases, with 11 bases separating them. The CDR3 spans 15 residues. The CDR3 loop reads CASSQDPGSAYEQYF. As DNA, the CDR3 is TGTGCCAGCAGCCAAGATCCCGGGAGTGCCTACGAGCAGTACTTC.

This clone was seen a single time. The J gene is TRBJ2-7, the V gene TRBV6-6, with TRBD2 identical over 15 bases. V was clipped by 5 bases and J by 1 base; unmatched bases: 0. This CDR3 contains 15 residues. CDR1 and CDR2 from the germline V gene are MNHNY and SVGAGI (reference sequence). CDR3 bases: TGTGCCAGCAGTGGGACTAGCGGGAGGTCCTACGAGCAGTACTTC. Amino acids: CASSGTSGRSYEQYF.

The V gene is TRBV20-1, the J gene TRBJ1-4; tentative D call: TRBD1 (5 bases). V was shortened by 1 base and J by 8 bases, with 5 bases between the two germline ends. The CDR3 consists of 11 residues. CDR1 is DFQATT, CDR2 SNEGSKA, per germline (reference sequence). The DNA of the CDR3 is TGCAGTGCTAGAGGACAGGAAAAACTGTTTTTT. Translated, it gives CSARGQEKLFF.

The CDR3 reads CASSRDRIYGYTF. As DNA, the CDR3 is TGTGCCAGCAGCCGGGACAGGATCTATGGCTACACCTTC. The rearrangement links TRBV2 to TRBJ1-2, with TRBD1 matching over 8 bases. Germline lookup yields CDR1 SNHLY and CDR2 FYNNEI. J gave up 4 bases and V 6 bases, and 4 bases lay outside the gene matches. The CDR3 loop spans 13 amino acids.

V is TRBV7-2 and J is TRBJ1-2; 9 positions agree with TRBD1. The CDR3 has 16 residues. V was clipped by 0 bases and J by 8 bases; unmatched bases: 10. The germline V gene encodes CDR1 SGHTA and CDR2 FQGNSA. The DNA of the CDR3 is TGTGCCAGCAGCTTAGCGCCGGGACAGGGAGGGGACGGCTACACCTTC. Encoded protein: CASSLAPGQGGDGYTF.

This clone appeared once. The chain links TRBV27 to TRBJ2-5; 16 nucleotides agree with TRBD2. CDR3 size: 17 residues. In germline, CDR1 is MNHEY, CDR2 SMNVEV (reference sequence). Trimming took 3 bases from V and 3 from J; bases not matched to a gene: 4. The CDR3 nucleotides are TGTGCCAGCAGTTTCTCGGGACTAGCGGGAGGGGAAGAGACCCAGTACTTC. Amino acids: CASSFSGLAGGEETQYF.

This clone was picked up a small number of times. The chain employs TRBV3-1 (or the pseudogene TRBV3-2) and TRBJ1-3, with 7 positions matching TRBD1. The CDR3 is 15 amino acids. The ends lost 2 bases at V and 2 bases at J; junction bases unmatched: 3. The V gene's germline CDR1 is LGHDT and CDR2 YNNKEL (reference sequence). The CDR3 DNA reads as TGTGCCAGCAGCCAACACGGGACAGCTGGAAACACCATATATTTT. It yields the protein CASSQHGTAGNTIYF.

This chain links TRBV6-4 with TRBJ1-1, with unresolved D. The CDR3 sequence is 14 residues long. Germline V gives CDR1 MRHNA, CDR2 SNTAGT. V shed 0 bases and J shed 5 bases, with 10 bases lying between them. CDR3 sequence: CASSDSSYGTEAFF. In DNA, the CDR3 is TGTGCCAGCAGTGACTCGTCGTATGGGACTGAAGCTTTCTTT.

The chain links TRBV5-4 to TRBJ1-1, with 9 bases fitting TRBD1. V was pared by 0 bases and J by 3 bases, with 12 bases of the junction left unmatched. The CDR3 covers 18 residues. The germline gives CDR1 SGHNT, CDR2 YYREEE (reference sequence). The CDR3 loop is CASSLGGLTGGAYTEAFF. Written as DNA, the CDR3 is TGTGCCAGCAGCTTGGGGGGTTTGACAGGGGGAGCGTACACTGAAGCTTTCTTT.

This sequence joins TRBV27 and TRBJ2-1, with D possibly being TRBD2 (5 bases). The CDR3 consists of 16 residues. Per the germline V gene, CDR1 is MNHEY and CDR2 is SMNVEV (reference sequence). The V end was cut by 2 bases, the J end by 1 base, with 12 bases between. CDR3 nucleotides: TGTGCCAGCAGTTTAGGAGCGGTCCAATCCTACAATGAGCAGTTCTTC. Amino acid sequence: CASSLGAVQSYNEQFF.